The 4 T cell receptor beta chains below all came from one sample that was sequenced in a study of radiotherapy plus CTLA-4 blockade in lung cancer. The protocol was immunoSEQ multiplex PCR, while the TCRdb copy is restricted to in-frame clones and leaves out a portion. The sample carries about 41,000 clones, about 72% recorded once. Specimen: peripheral blood, collected from a patient treated with radiotherapy plus ipilimumab. These receptors were obtained from a human donor with non-small cell lung cancer who had stable disease on radiotherapy plus ipilimumab.

The J gene is TRBJ2-3, the V gene TRBV19; 8 bases agree with TRBD1. Germline V gene lookup returns CDR1 LNHDA and CDR2 SQIVND (reference sequence). This CDR3 region has 14 residues. J was trimmed by 7 bases and V by 1 base; bases with no gene match: 4. The CDR3 region has the DNA TGTGCCAGTAGTATAGCAACAGGGGGGAATACGCAGTATTTT. Amino acids: CASSIATGGNTQYF.

V is TRBV30 and J is TRBJ1-2, with 9 bases identical to TRBD1. From germline, CDR1 is GTSNPN and CDR2 SVGIG (reference sequence). V was pared by 7 bases and J by 4 bases, with 1 base of the junction left unmatched. The CDR3 consists of 11 residues. CDR3 protein: CASDRGYGYTF. The CDR3 DNA reads as TGTGCCTCGGACAGGGGCTATGGCTACACCTTC.

The rearrangement links TRBV2 to TRBJ2-7; D ambiguous. V shed 11 bases and J shed 0 bases, with 11 bases lying between them. Germline V gene sequence: CDR1 SNHLY, CDR2 FYNNEI. This CDR3 region has 12 residues. CDR3 residues: CAGNGDSYEQYF. Written as DNA, the CDR3 is TGTGCCGGCAACGGAGACTCCTACGAGCAGTACTTC.

The chain carries TRBV7-3 and TRBJ2-4; D remains unclear. Germline CDR1 SGHTA, CDR2 FQGTGA. CDR3 length equals 15 residues. The V gene lost 3 bases and the J gene lost 0 bases, with 9 bases spanning the gap. The CDR3 DNA is TGTGCCAGCAGCTTTTCGTGGACAGCCAAAAACATTCAGTACTTC. Encoded protein: CASSFSWTAKNIQYF.